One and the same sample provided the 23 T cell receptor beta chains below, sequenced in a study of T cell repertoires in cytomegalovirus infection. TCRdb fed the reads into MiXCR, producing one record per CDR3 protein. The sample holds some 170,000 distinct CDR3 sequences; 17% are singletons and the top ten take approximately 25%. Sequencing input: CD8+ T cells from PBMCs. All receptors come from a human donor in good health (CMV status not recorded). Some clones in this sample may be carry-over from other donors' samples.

Written as DNA, the CDR3 is TGTGCCAGCAGGAGGTCAGGGTGGGAGACCCAGTACTTC. It is translated as CASRRSGWETQYF. The gene calls are TRBV25-1 and TRBJ2-5, with a tentative D call TRBD1 (5 bases). The germline gives CDR1 MGHDK, CDR2 SYGVNS. V lost 6 bases to trimming and J lost 5 bases, with 13 bases between them. The CDR3 is 13 amino acids.

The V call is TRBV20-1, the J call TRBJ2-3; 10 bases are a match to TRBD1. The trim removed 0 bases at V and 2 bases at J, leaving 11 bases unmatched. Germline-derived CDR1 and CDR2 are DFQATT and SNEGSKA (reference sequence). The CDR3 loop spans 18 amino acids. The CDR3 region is CSAREQISGQGSTDTQYF. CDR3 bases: TGCAGTGCTAGAGAACAAATCTCGGGACAGGGGTCCACAGATACGCAGTATTTT.

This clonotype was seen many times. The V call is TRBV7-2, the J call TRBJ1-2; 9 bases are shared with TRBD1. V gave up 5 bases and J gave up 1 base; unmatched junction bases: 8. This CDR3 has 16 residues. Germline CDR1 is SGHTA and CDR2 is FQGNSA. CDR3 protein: CASSHPRTGVNYGYTF. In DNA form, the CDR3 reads TGTGCCAGCAGCCACCCAAGGACAGGGGTTAACTATGGCTACACCTTC.

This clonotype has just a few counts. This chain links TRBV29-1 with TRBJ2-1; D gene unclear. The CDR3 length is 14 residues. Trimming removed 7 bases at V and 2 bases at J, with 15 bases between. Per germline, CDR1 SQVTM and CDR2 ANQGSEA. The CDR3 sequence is CSANSGRAYNEQFF. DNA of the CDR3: TGCAGCGCAAACTCCGGTAGGGCCTACAATGAGCAGTTCTTC.

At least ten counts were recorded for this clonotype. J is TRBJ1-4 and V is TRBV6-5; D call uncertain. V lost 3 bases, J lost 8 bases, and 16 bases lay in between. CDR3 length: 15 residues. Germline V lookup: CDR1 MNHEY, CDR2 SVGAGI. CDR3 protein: CASSYFAGQGEKLFF. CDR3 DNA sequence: TGTGCCAGCAGTTATTTCGCGGGCCAAGGAGAAAAACTGTTTTTT.

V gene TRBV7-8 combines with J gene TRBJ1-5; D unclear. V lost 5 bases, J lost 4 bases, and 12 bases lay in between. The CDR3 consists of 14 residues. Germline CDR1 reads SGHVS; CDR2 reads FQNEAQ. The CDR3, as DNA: TGTGCCAGCAGCCCTTCGAGGGAAAATCAGCCCCAGCATTTT. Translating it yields CASSPSRENQPQHF.

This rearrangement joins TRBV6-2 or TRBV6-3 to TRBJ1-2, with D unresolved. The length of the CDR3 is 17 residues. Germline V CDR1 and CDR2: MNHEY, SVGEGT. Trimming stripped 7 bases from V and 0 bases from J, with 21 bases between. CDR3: CASTSSYGERPNYGYTF. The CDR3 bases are TGTGCCAGCACCTCTTCATATGGGGAAAGACCTAACTATGGCTACACCTTC.

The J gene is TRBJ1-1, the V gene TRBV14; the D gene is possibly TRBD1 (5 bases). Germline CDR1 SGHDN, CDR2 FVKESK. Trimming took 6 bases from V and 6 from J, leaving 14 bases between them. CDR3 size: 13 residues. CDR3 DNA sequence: TGTGCCAGCAGAGACAGTAATACAGCTGAAGCTTTCTTT. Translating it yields CASRDSNTAEAFF.

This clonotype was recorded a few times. CDR3 in DNA: TGTGCCACCAGCAGAGATCGGGGGGTCAGGGGGGAGACCCAGTACTTC. Protein product: CATSRDRGVRGETQYF. This chain uses TRBV15 with TRBJ2-5; tentatively, D is TRBD1 or TRBD2 (7 bases each). The germline V and J ends were trimmed by 0 bases and 5 bases, with 16 bases remaining between them. CDR1 is LNHNV, CDR2 YYDKDF, per germline (reference sequence). The CDR3 consists of 16 residues. Combining the CDR3 with reference TRBV15 and TRBJ2-5 gives the whole variable domain DAMVIQNPRYQVTQFGKPVTLSCSQTLNHNVMYWYQQKSSQAPKLLFHYYDKDFNNEADTPDNFQSRRPNTSFCFLDIRSPGLGDTAMYLCATSRDRGVRGETQYFGPGTRLLVL.

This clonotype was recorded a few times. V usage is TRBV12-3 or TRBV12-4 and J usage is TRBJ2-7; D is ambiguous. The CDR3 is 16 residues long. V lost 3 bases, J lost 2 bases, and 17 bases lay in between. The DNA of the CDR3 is TGTGCCAGCAGTTTGAGTGGGGAAACGAAAACCTACGAGCAGTACTTC. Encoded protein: CASSLSGETKTYEQYF.

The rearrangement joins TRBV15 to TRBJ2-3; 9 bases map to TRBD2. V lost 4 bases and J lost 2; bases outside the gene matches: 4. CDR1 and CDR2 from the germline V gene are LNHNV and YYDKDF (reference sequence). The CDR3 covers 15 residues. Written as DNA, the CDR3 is TGTGCCACCAGCAACCAGCGGGGGGCCACAGATACGCAGTATTTT. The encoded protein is CATSNQRGATDTQYF.

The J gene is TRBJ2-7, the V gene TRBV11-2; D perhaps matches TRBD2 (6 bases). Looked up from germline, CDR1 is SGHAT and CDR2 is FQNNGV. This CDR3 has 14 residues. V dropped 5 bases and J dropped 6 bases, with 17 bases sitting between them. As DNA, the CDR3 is TGTGCCAGCAGCCCAATGGAGGGGCTAGGCGAGCAGTACTTC. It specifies CASSPMEGLGEQYF. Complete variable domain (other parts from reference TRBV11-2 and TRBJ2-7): EAGVAQSPRYKIIEKRQSVAFWCNPISGHATLYWYQQILGQGPKLLIQFQNNGVVDDSQLPKDRFSAERLKGVDSTLKIQPAKLEDSAVYLCASSPMEGLGEQYFGPGTRLTVT.

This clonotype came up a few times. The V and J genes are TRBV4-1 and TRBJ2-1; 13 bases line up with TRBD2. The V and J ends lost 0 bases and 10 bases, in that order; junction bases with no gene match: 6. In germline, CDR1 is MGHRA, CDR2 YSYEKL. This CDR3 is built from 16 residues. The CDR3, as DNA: TGCGCCAGCAGCCAAGATTGGACTAGCGGGGGAGAGGAGCAGTTCTTC. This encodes CASSQDWTSGGEEQFF.

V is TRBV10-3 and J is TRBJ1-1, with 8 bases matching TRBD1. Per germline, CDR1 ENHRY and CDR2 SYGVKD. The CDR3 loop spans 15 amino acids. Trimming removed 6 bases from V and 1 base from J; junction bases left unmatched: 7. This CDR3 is CAIRETGQGNTEAFF. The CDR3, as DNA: TGTGCCATCAGGGAGACCGGACAGGGGAACACTGAAGCTTTCTTT.

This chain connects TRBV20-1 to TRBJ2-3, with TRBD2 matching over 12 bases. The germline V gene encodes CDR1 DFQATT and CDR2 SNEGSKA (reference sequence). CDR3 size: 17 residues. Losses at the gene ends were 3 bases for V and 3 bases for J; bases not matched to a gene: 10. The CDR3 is CSASPLAGGKETDTQYF. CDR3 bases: TGCAGTGCTAGCCCCCTAGCGGGGGGGAAAGAGACAGATACGCAGTATTTT.

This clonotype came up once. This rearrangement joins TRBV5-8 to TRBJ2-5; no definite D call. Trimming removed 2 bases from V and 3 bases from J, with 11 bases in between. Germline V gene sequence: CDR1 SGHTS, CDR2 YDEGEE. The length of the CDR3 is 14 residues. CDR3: CASSLRLEKETQYF. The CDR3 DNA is TGTGCCAGCAGCTTACGTCTGGAGAAAGAGACCCAGTACTTC.

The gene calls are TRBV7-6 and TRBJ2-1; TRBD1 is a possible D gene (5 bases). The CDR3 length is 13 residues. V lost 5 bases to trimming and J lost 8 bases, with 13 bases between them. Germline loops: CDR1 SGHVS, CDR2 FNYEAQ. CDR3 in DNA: TGTGCCAGCAGCCCTCAGGGTTGGGATGAGCAGTTCTTC. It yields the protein CASSPQGWDEQFF.

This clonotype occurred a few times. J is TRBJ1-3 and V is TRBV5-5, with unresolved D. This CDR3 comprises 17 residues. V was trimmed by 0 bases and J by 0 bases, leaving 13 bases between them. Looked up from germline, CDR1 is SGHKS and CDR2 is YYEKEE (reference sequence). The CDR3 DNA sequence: TGTGCCAGCAGCTTGGCGGCCGCGGGCCTCTCTGGAAACACCATATATTTT. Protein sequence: CASSLAAAGLSGNTIYF.

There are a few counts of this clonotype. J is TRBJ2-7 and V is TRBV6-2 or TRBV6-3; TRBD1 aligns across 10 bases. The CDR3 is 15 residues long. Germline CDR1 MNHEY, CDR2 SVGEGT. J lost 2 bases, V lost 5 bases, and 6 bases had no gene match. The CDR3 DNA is TGTGCCAGCAGTACACCGGGACAGGGGACCTACGAGCAGTACTTC. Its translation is CASSTPGQGTYEQYF.

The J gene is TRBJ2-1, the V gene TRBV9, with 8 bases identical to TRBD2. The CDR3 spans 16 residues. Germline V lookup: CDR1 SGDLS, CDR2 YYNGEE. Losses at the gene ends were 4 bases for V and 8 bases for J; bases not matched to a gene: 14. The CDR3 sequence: CASSSPPGGPGDEQFF. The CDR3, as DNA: TGTGCCAGCAGCTCACCTCCGGGGGGGCCGGGGGATGAGCAGTTCTTC.

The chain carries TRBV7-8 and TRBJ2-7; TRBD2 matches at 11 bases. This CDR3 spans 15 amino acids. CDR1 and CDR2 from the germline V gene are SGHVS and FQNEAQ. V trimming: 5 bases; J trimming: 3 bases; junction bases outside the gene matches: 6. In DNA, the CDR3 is TGTGCCAGCAGCCTACCGGGACTAGCGGTCTACGAGCAGTACTTC. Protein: CASSLPGLAVYEQYF.

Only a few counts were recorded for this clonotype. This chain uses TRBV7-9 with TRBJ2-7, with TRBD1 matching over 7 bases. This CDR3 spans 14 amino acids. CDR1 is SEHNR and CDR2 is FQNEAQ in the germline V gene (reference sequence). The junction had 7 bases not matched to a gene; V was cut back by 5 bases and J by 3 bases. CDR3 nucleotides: TGTGCCAGCAGCACCCGACAGGGTCGCTACGAGCAGTACTTC. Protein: CASSTRQGRYEQYF.

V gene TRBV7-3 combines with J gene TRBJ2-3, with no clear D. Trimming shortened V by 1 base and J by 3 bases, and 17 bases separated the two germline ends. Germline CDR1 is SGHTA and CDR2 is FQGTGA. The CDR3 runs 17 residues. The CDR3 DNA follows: TGTGCCAGCAGCTTAAAATCGGTCGGATCGTCGACAGATACGCAGTATTTT. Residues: CASSLKSVGSSTDTQYF.